The following is a T cell receptor beta chain sequence with its context. Its cognate antigen is unknown. PCR was performed a second time for roughly 7 to 12 cycles using a sample-barcoded 5' primer and a J-beta primer mix. A single record per CDR3 protein comes from TCRdb applying MiXCR to the 5' RACE reads. The sample has about 1 million distinct CDR3 sequences, 35% to 55% seen once. This record belongs to a study of blood T cells in healthy people across ages. Study-wide results and limits: Reliance upon unsorted PBMCs precluded definitive naive versus antigen-experienced comparison.

Russia was home to the donors, healthy Caucasian individuals aged roughly 6 to 90. Isolating PBMCs gave at least 6.5 million of these cells per sample. Per sample, at least 5.5 micrograms of total RNA were extracted. Per germline, CDR1 ENHRY and CDR2 SYGVKD. The CDR3 runs to 14 residues. J lost 11 bases, V lost 6 bases, and 12 bases had no gene match. The clonotype was recovered from a woman aged 55-69 years in good health. The sample comprised blood. V and J are TRBV10-3 and TRBJ2-5, with 10 bases that match TRBD1. The CDR3 bases are TGTGCCATCAGCCGGGACAGGGGTACCGGAGAGCAGTACTTC. Its protein product is CAISRDRGTGEQYF.